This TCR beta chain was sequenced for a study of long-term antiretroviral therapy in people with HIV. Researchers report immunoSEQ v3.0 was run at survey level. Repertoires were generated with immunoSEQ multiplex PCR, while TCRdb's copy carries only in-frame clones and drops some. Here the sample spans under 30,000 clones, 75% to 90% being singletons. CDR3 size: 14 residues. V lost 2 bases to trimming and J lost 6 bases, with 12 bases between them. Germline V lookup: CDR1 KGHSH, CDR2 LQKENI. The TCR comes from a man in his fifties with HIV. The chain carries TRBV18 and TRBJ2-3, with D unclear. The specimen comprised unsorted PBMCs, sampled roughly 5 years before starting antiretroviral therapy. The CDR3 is CASSPLTYRDTQYF. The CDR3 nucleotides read TGTGCCAGCTCACCATTGACGTACCGGGATACGCAGTATTTT.